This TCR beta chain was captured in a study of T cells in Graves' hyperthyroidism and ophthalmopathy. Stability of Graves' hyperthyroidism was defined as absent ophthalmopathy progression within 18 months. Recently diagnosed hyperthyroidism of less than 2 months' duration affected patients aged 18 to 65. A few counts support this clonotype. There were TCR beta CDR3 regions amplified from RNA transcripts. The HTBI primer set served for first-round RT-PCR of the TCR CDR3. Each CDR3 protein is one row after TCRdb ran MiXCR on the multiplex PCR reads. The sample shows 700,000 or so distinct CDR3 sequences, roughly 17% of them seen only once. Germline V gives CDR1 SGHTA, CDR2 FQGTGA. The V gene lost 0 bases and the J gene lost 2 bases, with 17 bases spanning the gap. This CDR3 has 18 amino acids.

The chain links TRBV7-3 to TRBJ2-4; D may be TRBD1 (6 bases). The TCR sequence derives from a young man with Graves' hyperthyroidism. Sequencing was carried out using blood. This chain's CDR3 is CASSLTGPGQGSKNIQYF. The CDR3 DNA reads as TGTGCCAGCAGCTTAACGGGGCCTGGGCAGGGGTCCAAAAACATTCAGTACTTC.